One sample yielded the 11 T cell receptor beta chains listed below, sequenced in a study of CD8+CD57+ T cells in acquired aplastic anemia. Investigators profiled TCR beta VDJ and CDR3 from genomic DNA template. Each CDR3 protein gets one entry after TCRdb re-called the reads with MiXCR. The sample lists under 150,000 distinct CDR3 sequences, about 43% occurring once. Those patients picked for sequencing had displayed CD8+CD57+ cell expansion on flow cytometry. Sequenced material: sorted CD4+, CD8+, or CD8+CD57+ T cells (not recorded which) from PBMCs. Receptor source: a human donor with aplastic anemia.

This clonotype was picked up many times. The V call is TRBV19, the J call TRBJ2-7; D is unclear. In germline, CDR1 is LNHDA, CDR2 SQIVND (reference sequence). CDR3 length equals 15 residues. V lost 2 bases, J lost 1 base, and 12 bases lay in between. The CDR3 DNA is TGTGCCAGTAGTATAAAGGGATCCAGATCCTACGAGCAGTACTTC. Translation gives CASSIKGSRSYEQYF.

V and J are TRBV12-3 or TRBV12-4 and TRBJ1-1; possible D gene TRBD1, 6 bases. The CDR3 has 16 residues. V dropped 11 bases and J dropped 3 bases, with 25 bases sitting between them. CDR3 in amino acids: CAARRDKHFGDTEAFF. The CDR3 DNA is TGTGCCGCCCGGCGGGACAAACACTTCGGGGACACTGAAGCTTTCTTT.

This clonotype has ten or more counts. The J gene is TRBJ1-5, the V gene TRBV13; maybe TRBD1 (5 bases). Germline CDR1 PRHDT, CDR2 FYEKMQ (reference sequence). V lost 4 bases and J lost 3, with 22 bases in between. The CDR3 sequence is 18 residues long. The CDR3 is CASSSHARDPTPNQPQHF. The CDR3, as DNA: TGTGCCAGCAGCTCCCATGCCCGGGACCCTACCCCCAATCAGCCCCAGCATTTT.

This chain uses TRBV24-1 with TRBJ1-5; D remains unclear. The CDR3 runs to 12 residues. Trimming took 4 bases from V and 6 from J, leaving 6 bases between them. Germline-derived CDR1 and CDR2 are KGHDR and SFDVKD. CDR3 coding DNA: TGTGCCACCAGTGAGAAATTTCAGCCCCAGCATTTT. Its translation: CATSEKFQPQHF.

In its sample, this clonotype was seen once. The rearrangement joins TRBV19 to TRBJ2-2, with TRBD1 matching over 8 bases. Losses at the gene ends were 7 bases for V and 13 bases for J; bases not matched to a gene: 5. This CDR3 region has 11 residues. Per germline, CDR1 LNHDA and CDR2 SQIVND (reference sequence). This CDR3 reads CASIPDRGLFF. The DNA of the CDR3 is TGTGCCAGTATCCCTGACAGGGGGCTGTTTTTT.

V gene TRBV10-3 combines with J gene TRBJ1-1, with 9 bases that match TRBD1. Trimming cost V 3 bases and J 4 bases; bases outside gene matches: 6. Germline V gene lookup returns CDR1 ENHRY and CDR2 SYGVKD. This CDR3 has 15 residues. The CDR3, as DNA: TGTGCCATCAGTGAAGGACAGGGGATGAGCACTGAAGCTTTCTTT. It encodes CAISEGQGMSTEAFF.

This clonotype was counted at least ten times. This sequence joins TRBV19 and TRBJ2-1, with D uncertain. The CDR3 runs 12 residues. Germline V gives CDR1 LNHDA, CDR2 SQIVND (reference sequence). V dropped 3 bases and J dropped 9 bases, with 9 bases sitting between them. CDR3 nucleotide sequence: TGTGCCAGTAGTATTCGGGCTGGTGAGCAGTTCTTC. Protein: CASSIRAGEQFF.

This sequence joins TRBV24-1 and TRBJ1-1, with D maybe TRBD1 (5 bases). This CDR3 comprises 16 residues. CDR1 and CDR2 (germline): KGHDR, SFDVKD. V was cut by 6 bases and J by 0 bases, with 16 bases left in between. The CDR3 sequence is CATSSIPGRMNTEAFF. CDR3 nucleotides: TGTGCCACCAGTAGTATTCCGGGACGGATGAACACTGAAGCTTTCTTT.

This clonotype was detected ten times or more. This rearrangement joins TRBV2 to TRBJ2-3; TRBD1 matches at 7 bases. This CDR3 contains 16 residues. Germline CDR1 is SNHLY and CDR2 is FYNNEI. With V trimmed by 7 bases and J by 0 bases, 10 bases remained unmatched. This CDR3 reads CASNLLDRVSTDTQYF. CDR3 DNA: TGTGCCAGCAACTTACTTGACAGGGTTAGCACAGATACGCAGTATTTT.

The chain carries TRBV24-1 and TRBJ2-5; unclear D gene. This CDR3 is 16 amino acids long. V was pared by 5 bases and J by 3 bases, with 18 bases between. CDR1 is KGHDR, CDR2 SFDVKD, per germline. The CDR3 nucleotides are TGTGCCACCAGTGCCCTCCCCTCGAGGTACAAAGAGACCCAGTACTTC. This encodes CATSALPSRYKETQYF.

There are many counts of this clonotype. V gene TRBV7-2 combines with J gene TRBJ1-2, with 7 nucleotides matching TRBD1. Germline CDR1 and CDR2: SGHTA and FQGNSA. This CDR3 spans 15 amino acids. The V gene end was trimmed by 0 bases and the J gene end by 4 bases; junction bases not matched to a gene: 5. The CDR3 sequence: CASSLAPGQSYGYTF. CDR3 coding DNA: TGTGCCAGCAGCTTAGCCCCGGGACAGTCCTATGGCTACACCTTC.